Below, 18 T cell receptor beta chains from the same sample are listed, as sequenced in a study of blood T cell repertoires in COVID-19. Profiling relied on immunoSEQ multiplex PCR, and the TCRdb table lists in-frame clones only, not all of them. This table has about 250,000 clones, under 85% appearing once. Material: peripheral blood. These receptors were collected from a human donor with COVID-19, enrolled during active disease. The donor label of this sample is uncertain.

The chain combines TRBV11-2 with TRBJ2-3; the D gene is possibly TRBD2 (6 bases). The CDR3 extends over 16 amino acids. CDR1 is SGHAT, CDR2 FQNNGV, per germline. V lost 5 bases, J lost 3 bases, and 18 bases lay in between. CDR3 sequence: CASSGGSGGKTDTQYF. CDR3 DNA sequence: TGTGCCAGCAGCGGGGGTAGCGGTGGGAAGACAGATACGCAGTATTTT. Complete variable domain (other parts from reference TRBV11-2 and TRBJ2-3): EAGVAQSPRYKIIEKRQSVAFWCNPISGHATLYWYQQILGQGPKLLIQFQNNGVVDDSQLPKDRFSAERLKGVDSTLKIQPAKLEDSAVYLCASSGGSGGKTDTQYFGPGTRLTVL.

This chain uses TRBV7-3 with TRBJ2-1; 7 bases are shared with TRBD2. The CDR3 runs 16 residues. Germline CDR1 SGHTA, CDR2 FQGTGA. After removal of 5 bases from V and 4 bases from J, the junction contained 11 bases not matched to a gene. In DNA form, the CDR3 reads TGTGCCAGCAGCCCCGGTCCCCAGCGGGGTTACAATGAGCAGTTCTTC. Amino acid sequence: CASSPGPQRGYNEQFF. Full variable domain (remainder filled in from reference TRBV7-3 and TRBJ2-1): GAGVSQTPSNKVTEKGKYVELRCDPISGHTALYWYRQSLGQGPEFLIYFQGTGAADDSGLPNDRFFAVRPEGSVSTLKIQRTERGDSAVYLCASSPGPQRGYNEQFFGPGTRLTVL.

CDR3 sequence (DNA): TGTGCCGGCCGTTCCGACAGGGGAGACTACGAGCAGTACTTC. Encoded protein: CAGRSDRGDYEQYF. V is TRBV10-3 and J is TRBJ2-7; 8 bases line up with TRBD1. V trimming: 11 bases; J trimming: 3 bases; junction bases outside the gene matches: 12. The CDR3 is made up of 14 amino acids. CDR1 ENHRY and CDR2 SYGVKD come from the germline V gene.

The rearrangement joins TRBV24-1 to TRBJ2-1, with a weak D call TRBD1 (5 bases). CDR3 size: 14 residues. V lost 2 bases and J 3 bases, leaving 7 bases between the germline ends. In germline, CDR1 is KGHDR, CDR2 SFDVKD. The chain's CDR3 is CATSDSQDYNEQFF. CDR3 nucleotide sequence: TGTGCCACCAGTGATTCACAGGACTACAATGAGCAGTTCTTC.

This chain connects TRBV12-3 or TRBV12-4 to TRBJ1-2; D gene ambiguous. Deletions cut 4 bases from V and 6 bases from J, with 12 bases between. The CDR3 loop spans 13 amino acids. The CDR3 DNA is TGTGCCAGCAGTTCAGGCCCTTGGGATGGCTACACCTTC. Protein sequence: CASSSGPWDGYTF.

The chain employs TRBV10-3 and TRBJ2-2; no clear D gene. This CDR3 spans 15 amino acids. Deletions cut 4 bases from V and 1 base from J, with 10 bases between. Germline-derived CDR1 and CDR2 are ENHRY and SYGVKD. The CDR3: CAISVLSENTGELFF. The CDR3 DNA follows: TGTGCCATCAGTGTCCTCAGCGAGAACACCGGGGAGCTGTTTTTT.

J is TRBJ2-7 and V is TRBV18, with 8 bases lining up with TRBD2. Germline loops: CDR1 KGHSH, CDR2 LQKENI. This CDR3 is built from 15 residues. V dropped 3 bases and J dropped 9; count of bases not matched to a gene: 13. CDR3 sequence reads: CASSPVSGLETRQYF. The CDR3 DNA reads TGTGCCAGCTCACCGGTGTCGGGACTAGAGACACGGCAGTACTTC.

The chain carries TRBV6-4 and TRBJ1-4; 11 nucleotides align to TRBD1. The CDR3 totals 12 residues. J was trimmed by 10 bases and V by 6 bases; bases with no gene match: 1. Germline V gene data show CDR1 as MRHNA and CDR2 as SNTAGT. The CDR3 DNA reads as TGTGCCAGCAGGGGGACAGGGGGAAAACTGTTTTTT. Residues: CASRGTGGKLFF.

V is TRBV19 and J is TRBJ1-1; 11 nucleotides agree with TRBD1. The germline V gene has CDR1 LNHDA and CDR2 SQIVND (reference sequence). There are 15 residues in the CDR3. After removal of 5 bases from V and 11 bases from J, the junction contained 13 bases not matched to a gene. CDR3 DNA sequence: TGTGCCAGTAGTGCCACCGGGACAGGGGGTAGTAGGGCTTTCTTT. Protein: CASSATGTGGSRAFF.

V is TRBV6-5 and J is TRBJ1-1, with 9 bases identical to TRBD1. Germline V gene lookup returns CDR1 MNHEY and CDR2 SVGAGI. The CDR3 totals 15 residues. The ends lost 5 bases at V and 4 bases at J; junction bases unmatched: 8. The CDR3 DNA is TGTGCCAGCAGTCGGGACAGGGACGATGGCACTGAAGCTTTCTTT. The encoded protein is CASSRDRDDGTEAFF.

J is TRBJ2-1 and V is TRBV5-1, with 8 positions matching TRBD1. CDR3 length equals 14 residues. Germline assignment: CDR1 SGHRS and CDR2 YFSETQ. J was trimmed by 7 bases and V by 3 bases; bases with no gene match: 6. The CDR3 DNA reads TGCGCCAGCAGCTCGGGACAGGAAAATAATGAGCAGTTCTTC. It translates to CASSSGQENNEQFF.

The V call is TRBV19, the J call TRBJ1-2; unclear D gene. Germline CDR1 is LNHDA and CDR2 is SQIVND (reference sequence). The CDR3 runs 13 residues. V was clipped by 3 bases and J by 8 bases, with 13 bases between them. CDR3 protein: CASSMALQSGYTF. CDR3 DNA: TGTGCCAGTAGTATGGCCCTCCAATCGGGCTACACCTTC. Full variable domain (outside the CDR3, taken from reference TRBV19 and TRBJ1-2): DGGITQSPKYLFRKEGQNVTLSCEQNLNHDAMYWYRQDPGQGLRLIYYSQIVNDFQKGDIAEGYSVSREKKESFPLTVTSAQKNPTAFYLCASSMALQSGYTFGSGTRLTVV.

The chain uses TRBV9 and TRBJ1-2; possibly TRBD1 for D (6 bases). The CDR3 extends over 15 amino acids. Germline CDR1 reads SGDLS; CDR2 reads YYNGEE. Trimming removed 3 bases from V and 3 bases from J, with 15 bases in between. The CDR3 loop is CASSGGGDHHYGYTF. CDR3 bases: TGTGCCAGCAGCGGAGGGGGGGATCACCACTATGGCTACACCTTC.

This clone was counted a single time. V is TRBV5-5 and J is TRBJ2-7; 8 bases line up with TRBD2. V lost 1 base to trimming and J lost 0 bases; unmatched junction nucleotides: 3. There are 15 residues in the CDR3. Germline assignment: CDR1 SGHKS and CDR2 YYEKEE (reference sequence). CDR3 loop: CASSLQAGASYEQYF. Here the CDR3 DNA reads TGTGCCAGCAGCTTGCAAGCGGGAGCCTCCTACGAGCAGTACTTC.

This chain connects TRBV11-2 to TRBJ1-2; 9 positions match TRBD1. The CDR3 runs 14 residues. After removal of 5 bases from V and 8 bases from J, the junction contained 9 bases not matched to a gene. In germline, CDR1 is SGHAT, CDR2 FQNNGV. Here the CDR3 DNA reads TGTGCCAGCAGCCAAGCACAGGGGGCGGGGGGCTACACCTTC. Translating gives CASSQAQGAGGYTF.

CDR3 region: CASSSPGLALQETQYF. The CDR3 coding sequence is TGTGCCAGCAGTTCACCGGGACTAGCCTTACAAGAGACCCAGTACTTC. The genes are TRBV28 and TRBJ2-5, with 9 positions matching TRBD2. The length of the CDR3 is 16 residues. CDR1 MDHEN and CDR2 SYDVKM come from the germline V gene. V shed 4 bases and J 2 bases; nucleotides not matched to a gene: 8.

The CDR3 nucleotides read TGTGCCAGTAGAAAACGGACAGGCTATAATTCACCCCTCCACTTT. Its translation is CASRKRTGYNSPLHF. The chain links TRBV19 to TRBJ1-6, with 7 nucleotides matching TRBD1. After removal of 6 bases from V and 3 bases from J, the junction contained 5 bases not matched to a gene. The CDR3 is made up of 15 amino acids. Germline lookup yields CDR1 LNHDA and CDR2 SQIVND (reference sequence).

This chain joins TRBV19 and TRBJ2-1; 8 bases align to TRBD2. CDR1 is LNHDA and CDR2 is SQIVND in the germline V gene (reference sequence). With V trimmed by 5 bases and J by 7 bases, 7 bases remained unmatched. There are 14 residues in the CDR3. This CDR3 is CASSHRTSLNEQFF. Here the CDR3 DNA reads TGTGCCAGTAGTCATCGGACTAGCTTAAATGAGCAGTTCTTC. The full variable domain, rest sourced from reference TRBV19 and TRBJ2-1, is DGGITQSPKYLFRKEGQNVTLSCEQNLNHDAMYWYRQDPGQGLRLIYYSQIVNDFQKGDIAEGYSVSREKKESFPLTVTSAQKNPTAFYLCASSHRTSLNEQFFGPGTRLTVL.